This section outlines one T cell receptor beta chain sequence together with its context. This sample stems from a study of blood T cell repertoires in COVID-19. About the research overall: Sources were T cells, B-cell-depleted T cells, or PBMCs; the material itself was cDNA or gDNA.

In the original analysis: From reference gene primer amplification, estimates of nucleated cell counts were derived. Profiling relied on immunoSEQ multiplex PCR, and the TCRdb table lists in-frame clones only, not all of them. That table furnishes V, J and clone size, whereas the DNA furnished D and trimming. The sample has roughly 340,000 clones; 85% to 90% are singletons. This TCR was sampled from a woman in her 70s with COVID-19, enrolled during active disease. Sequencing was performed on peripheral blood.

The CDR3 region has the DNA TGTGCCAGTTCTCCCATCTCAGGGGGCGCCACTGAAGCTTTCTTT. Its translation: CASSPISGGATEAFF. V and J are TRBV19 and TRBJ1-1; 8 bases line up with TRBD1. There are 15 residues in the CDR3. Germline V CDR1 and CDR2: LNHDA, SQIVND (reference sequence). V shed 8 bases and J 4 bases; nucleotides not matched to a gene: 12.